A single sample gave rise to the 25 T cell receptor beta chains below, sequenced in a study of cytomegalovirus exposure and HLA in healthy donors. The assay was immunoSEQ multiplex PCR, and TCRdb's table has in-frame clones only and misses some. This table has under 200,000 clones, 91% appearing once. The sample consisted of PBMCs. All receptors come from a woman under 30 in good health and CMV-seropositive.

As DNA, the CDR3 is TGCGCCAGCAGCCAGGGCAGACAGGGGATATACAATGAGCAGTTCTTC. Its protein is CASSQGRQGIYNEQFF. The J gene is TRBJ2-1, the V gene TRBV4-1, with 8 bases identical to TRBD1. The CDR3 has 16 residues. J lost 4 bases, V lost 3 bases, and 8 bases had no gene match. Germline CDR1 reads MGHRA; CDR2 reads YSYEKL.

V and J are TRBV7-9 and TRBJ2-7; a possible D gene is TRBD2 (6 bases). V was shortened by 5 bases and J by 1 base, with 9 bases between the two germline ends. Germline V gene data show CDR1 as SEHNR and CDR2 as FQNEAQ (reference sequence). The CDR3 spans 13 residues. DNA for the CDR3: TGTGCCAGCAGCCCGGGAGTTTCCTACGAGCAGTACTTC. Protein product: CASSPGVSYEQYF.

The V gene is TRBV29-1, the J gene TRBJ2-3; 10 bases map to TRBD1. CDR3 length: 14 residues. Germline lookup yields CDR1 SQVTM and CDR2 ANQGSEA. Trimming removed 4 bases from V and 2 bases from J; junction bases left unmatched: 3. For the CDR3, the DNA is TGCAGCGTTGGACAGGGGGCTTTCACAGATACGCAGTATTTT. Protein product: CSVGQGAFTDTQYF.

The chain is built from TRBV19 and TRBJ1-2; D unclear. Germline lookup yields CDR1 LNHDA and CDR2 SQIVND (reference sequence). V lost 10 bases to trimming and J lost 2 bases, with 8 bases between them. This CDR3 is 11 amino acids long. As DNA, the CDR3 is TGTGCCACAGACAACAACTATGGCTACACCTTC. Its protein is CATDNNYGYTF. The whole variable domain, filled in from reference TRBV19 and TRBJ1-2, reads DGGITQSPKYLFRKEGQNVTLSCEQNLNHDAMYWYRQDPGQGLRLIYYSQIVNDFQKGDIAEGYSVSREKKESFPLTVTSAQKNPTAFYLCATDNNYGYTFGSGTRLTVV.

The chain recombines TRBV4-1 with TRBJ2-3, with 7 positions matching TRBD2. Losses at the gene ends were 1 base for V and 1 base for J; bases not matched to a gene: 8. Germline CDR1 is MGHRA and CDR2 is YSYEKL. This CDR3 comprises 17 residues. This CDR3 is CASSQVGRGVGTDTQYF. CDR3 sequence (DNA): TGCGCCAGCAGCCAAGTTGGGAGGGGAGTGGGCACAGATACGCAGTATTTT.

The CDR3: CASGAGERREAFF. CDR3 DNA sequence: TGTGCCAGCGGGGCAGGGGAACGGCGGGAAGCTTTCTTT. This rearrangement joins TRBV6-1 to TRBJ1-1, with TRBD1 as a possible D gene (6 bases). Germline V gene sequence: CDR1 MNHNS, CDR2 SASEGT. The CDR3 runs to 13 residues. V was clipped by 8 bases and J by 8 bases, with 18 bases between them.

V usage is TRBV4-1 and J usage is TRBJ2-7; 10 nucleotides agree with TRBD1. Per the germline V gene, CDR1 is MGHRA and CDR2 is YSYEKL. The CDR3 is 15 amino acids. V gave up 4 bases and J gave up 4 bases; unmatched junction bases: 7. The CDR3 here is CASSRPGQGSYEQYF. The CDR3 region has the DNA TGCGCCAGCAGCCGGCCGGGACAGGGGTCGTACGAGCAGTACTTC.

V is TRBV5-1 and J is TRBJ1-4, with 7 bases that match TRBD1. CDR3 length equals 15 residues. Germline-derived CDR1 and CDR2 are SGHRS and YFSETQ. Trimming removed 3 bases from V and 4 bases from J; junction bases left unmatched: 6. The CDR3 sequence is CASSSGTDFNEKLFF. Here the CDR3 DNA reads TGCGCCAGCAGCTCCGGGACAGATTTTAATGAAAAACTGTTTTTT. The full variable domain, in which reference TRBV5-1 and TRBJ1-4 provide the parts outside the CDR3, is KAGVTQTPRYLIKTRGQQVTLSCSPISGHRSVSWYQQTPGQGLQFLFEYFSETQRNKGNFPGRFSGRQFSNSRSEMNVSTLELGDSALYLCASSSGTDFNEKLFFGSGTQLSVL.

Turning to this clone: The junction differs from germline at one of its ends, possibly a read error. In the same sample, other DNA sequences code for this CDR3. This chain joins TRBV28 and TRBJ1-5; weak D call: TRBD1 (5 bases). The CDR3 loop spans 13 amino acids. Germline CDR1 reads MDHEN; CDR2 reads SYDVKM. CDR3 sequence (DNA): TGCGCCAGCAAGGGGTTTAGCAATCAGCCCCAGCATTTT. Protein product: CASKGFSNQPQHF.

This chain links TRBV28 with TRBJ2-3, with TRBD2 identical over 15 bases. Germline V gene sequence: CDR1 MDHEN, CDR2 SYDVKM. The CDR3 totals 18 residues. V shed 4 bases and J 4 bases; nucleotides not matched to a gene: 9. CDR3 amino acids: CASSSGLAGGGFADTQYF. The CDR3 DNA reads TGTGCCAGCAGTTCAGGACTAGCGGGAGGGGGGTTCGCAGATACGCAGTATTTT.

This clone appeared a few times. The chain employs TRBV7-2 and TRBJ2-3; D might be TRBD1 (6 bases). Germline CDR1 and CDR2: SGHTA and FQGNSA. Trimming left V 5 bases short and J 3 bases short, with 15 bases between. The CDR3 covers 15 residues. The CDR3 nucleotides read TGTGCCAGCAGCGAAGGGGGTGGGAATACAGATACGCAGTATTTT. Amino acids: CASSEGGGNTDTQYF.

The chain recombines TRBV9 with TRBJ2-7; 11 bases are shared with TRBD2. V lost 1 base and J lost 3; bases outside the gene matches: 9. The V gene's germline CDR1 is SGDLS and CDR2 YYNGEE. The CDR3 has 17 residues. CDR3 protein: CASSVTHTSGGIYEQYF. CDR3 nucleotides: TGTGCCAGCAGCGTAACCCACACTAGCGGGGGAATCTACGAGCAGTACTTC.

This chain links TRBV14 with TRBJ2-2; 7 positions agree with TRBD1. Looked up from germline, CDR1 is SGHDN and CDR2 is FVKESK. The CDR3 runs 16 residues. V gave up 1 base and J gave up 2 bases; unmatched junction bases: 4. CDR3 residues: CASSQGYRGNTGELFF. CDR3 coding DNA: TGTGCCAGCAGCCAAGGGTACAGGGGAAACACCGGGGAGCTGTTTTTT.

The rearrangement uses TRBV27 and TRBJ1-2; TRBD1 agrees at 7 bases. CDR1 is MNHEY and CDR2 is SMNVEV in the germline V gene (reference sequence). There are 15 residues in the CDR3. With 5 bases clipped from V and 4 bases from J, the junction kept 10 bases outside the gene matches. The CDR3 sequence: CASSPLAGGVYGYTF. DNA for the CDR3: TGTGCCAGCAGTCCCCTCGCAGGGGGTGTCTATGGCTACACCTTC.

The chain has TRBV5-5 and TRBJ2-7; tentatively, D is TRBD2 (5 bases). Germline lookup yields CDR1 SGHKS and CDR2 YYEKEE (reference sequence). The ends were cut back, 4 bases at V and 5 bases at J, with 22 bases in the middle. The CDR3 consists of 16 residues. CDR3 in DNA: TGTGCCAGCAGCCAAATGAGAGCTAGACTAAGGGACGAGCAGTACTTC. Translation: CASSQMRARLRDEQYF.

The chain joins TRBV7-9 to TRBJ2-6; 13 positions agree with TRBD2. This CDR3 is built from 19 residues. V was clipped by 6 bases and J by 2 bases; unmatched bases: 10. CDR1 and CDR2 from the germline V gene are SEHNR and FQNEAQ (reference sequence). The CDR3 region is CASRRTSGRAVTGANVLTF. The CDR3 nucleotides are TGTGCCAGCAGGCGCACTAGCGGGAGGGCCGTAACTGGGGCCAACGTCCTGACTTTC.

This clone is a singleton in its sample. The chain carries TRBV25-1 and TRBJ1-1; 7 bases agree with TRBD1. The CDR3 is 15 amino acids. The germline V gene encodes CDR1 MGHDK and CDR2 SYGVNS. Trimming removed 1 base from V and 4 bases from J; junction bases left unmatched: 6. The CDR3 region has the DNA TGTGCCAGCAGTGAATCCCCGACAGGGACCACTGAAGCTTTCTTT. Amino acid sequence: CASSESPTGTTEAFF.

This rearrangement joins TRBV7-9 to TRBJ1-2, with D uncertain. Germline-derived CDR1 and CDR2 are SEHNR and FQNEAQ (reference sequence). The V end was cut by 5 bases, the J end by 5 bases, with 9 bases between. The CDR3 totals 12 residues. The CDR3 loop reads CASSPGLYGYTF. In nucleotides, the CDR3 is TGTGCCAGCAGCCCTGGACTTTATGGCTACACCTTC.

This CDR3 reads CASSSTRGGRRHEQFF. DNA for the CDR3: TGTGCCAGCAGCTCAACCAGGGGCGGGAGACGTCATGAGCAGTTCTTC. The chain employs TRBV7-2 and TRBJ2-1, with D perhaps TRBD2 (7 bases). Between the trimmed V and J ends, which lost 4 bases and 8 bases, there was a span of 21 bases. Germline values: CDR1 SGHTA, CDR2 FQGNSA. This CDR3 has 16 residues. Full variable domain (missing parts from reference TRBV7-2 and TRBJ2-1): GAGVSQSPSNKVTEKGKDVELRCDPISGHTALYWYRQSLGQGLEFLIYFQGNSAPDKSGLPSDRFSAERTGGSVSTLTIQRTQQEDSAVYLCASSSTRGGRRHEQFFGPGTRLTVL.

This rearrangement joins TRBV9 to TRBJ1-3; D not resolved. Trimming took off 3 bases at V and 4 bases at J, with 5 bases between the two ends. CDR1 SGDLS and CDR2 YYNGEE come from the germline V gene. The CDR3 totals 12 residues. The chain's CDR3 is CASSAQGNTIYF. In nucleotides, the CDR3 is TGTGCCAGCAGCGCACAGGGAAACACCATATATTTT.

The chain joins TRBV6-5 to TRBJ1-4, with TRBD1 matching 10 bases. The CDR3 length is 15 residues. Germline assignment: CDR1 MNHEY and CDR2 SVGAGI. After removal of 5 bases from V and 3 bases from J, the junction contained 3 bases not matched to a gene. CDR3 amino acids: CASSRTGGPNEKLFF. CDR3 coding DNA: TGTGCCAGCAGTAGGACAGGGGGACCTAATGAAAAACTGTTTTTT.

The CDR3 protein is CASSSPGQPYEQYF. The CDR3 DNA reads as TGTGCCAGTTCCTCCCCGGGACAGCCATACGAGCAGTACTTC. The V gene is TRBV18, the J gene TRBJ2-7; 7 bases are a match to TRBD1. Looked up from germline, CDR1 is KGHSH and CDR2 is LQKENI. The CDR3 has 14 amino acids. V lost 9 bases, J lost 4 bases, and 12 bases stayed unmatched.

The rearrangement joins TRBV27 to TRBJ2-7, with D possibly being TRBD1 (6 bases). V gave up 5 bases and J gave up 3 bases, with 17 bases separating them. Germline lookup yields CDR1 MNHEY and CDR2 SMNVEV (reference sequence). The CDR3 sequence is 15 residues long. The CDR3: CASSLGTPQSYEQYF. The DNA of the CDR3 is TGTGCCAGCAGTCTCGGGACACCCCAGAGCTACGAGCAGTACTTC.

The chain joins TRBV4-3 to TRBJ2-1, with a weak D call TRBD2 (6 bases). The V end was cut by 1 base, the J end by 2 bases, with 12 bases between. The CDR3 spans 16 residues. Germline values: CDR1 LGHNA, CDR2 YSLEER. The CDR3 DNA reads TGCGCCAGCAGCCAAGGGGAGGCGAGCCCCTACAATGAGCAGTTCTTC. Translating it yields CASSQGEASPYNEQFF.

This chain joins TRBV5-1 and TRBJ1-2; TRBD1 agrees at 7 bases. There are 15 residues in the CDR3. The trim removed 1 base at V and 3 bases at J, leaving 6 bases unmatched. Germline V gene sequence: CDR1 SGHRS, CDR2 YFSETQ. CDR3 nucleotides: TGCGCCAGCAGCTTGTTAAGCCAGGGGGACTATGGCTACACCTTC. It translates to CASSLLSQGDYGYTF.